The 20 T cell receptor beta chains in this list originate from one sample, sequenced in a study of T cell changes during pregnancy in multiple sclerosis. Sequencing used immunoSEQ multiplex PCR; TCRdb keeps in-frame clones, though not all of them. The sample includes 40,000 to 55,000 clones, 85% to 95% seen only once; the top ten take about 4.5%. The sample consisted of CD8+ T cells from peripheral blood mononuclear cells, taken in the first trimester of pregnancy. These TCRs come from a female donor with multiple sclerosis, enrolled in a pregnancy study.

CDR3 DNA: TGTGCCATCAGTGGGCCGGGACAGGGGGTCCCCTACGAGCAGTACTTC. It specifies CAISGPGQGVPYEQYF. V usage is TRBV10-3 and J usage is TRBJ2-7, with 11 bases lining up with TRBD1. Germline V gives CDR1 ENHRY, CDR2 SYGVKD. There are 16 residues in the CDR3. Unmatched junction bases numbered 7, after V lost 4 bases and J lost 2 bases.

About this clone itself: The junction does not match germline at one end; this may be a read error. In nucleotides, the CDR3 is TGTGCCAGCAGATCACAGATTGACAGGGCAGCACCCCACTTCGCCTTC. As protein: CASRSQIDRAAPHFAF. The chain links TRBV6-8 to TRBJ1-2; 7 positions agree with TRBD1. The germline V gene encodes CDR1 MNHGY and CDR2 SAAAGT. CDR3 size: 16 residues.

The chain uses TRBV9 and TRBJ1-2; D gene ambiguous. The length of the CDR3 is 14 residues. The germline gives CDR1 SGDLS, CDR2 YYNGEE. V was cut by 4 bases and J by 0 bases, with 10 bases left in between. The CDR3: CASSPIEANYGYTF. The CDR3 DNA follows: TGTGCCAGCAGCCCCATAGAAGCTAACTATGGCTACACCTTC. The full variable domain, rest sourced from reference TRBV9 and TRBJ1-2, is DSGVTQTPKHLITATGQRVTLRCSPRSGDLSVYWYQQSLDQGLQFLIQYYNGEERAKGNILERFSAQQFPDLHSELNLSSLELGDSALYFCASSPIEANYGYTFGSGTRLTVV.

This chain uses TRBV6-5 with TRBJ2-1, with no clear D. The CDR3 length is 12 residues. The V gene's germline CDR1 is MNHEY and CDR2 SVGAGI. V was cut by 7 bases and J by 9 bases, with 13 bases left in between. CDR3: CASNGVIGEQFF. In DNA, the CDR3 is TGTGCCAGCAACGGAGTAATCGGTGAGCAGTTCTTC.

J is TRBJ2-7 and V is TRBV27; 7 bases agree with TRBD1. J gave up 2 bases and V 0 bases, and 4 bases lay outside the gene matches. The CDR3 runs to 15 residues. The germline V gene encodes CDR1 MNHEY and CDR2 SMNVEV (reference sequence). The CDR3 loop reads CASSLSGQLTYEQYF. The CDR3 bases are TGTGCCAGCAGTTTATCGGGACAGCTGACCTACGAGCAGTACTTC.

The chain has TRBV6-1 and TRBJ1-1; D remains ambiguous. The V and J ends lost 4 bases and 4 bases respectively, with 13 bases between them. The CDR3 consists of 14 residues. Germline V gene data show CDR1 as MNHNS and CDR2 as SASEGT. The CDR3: CASSGTGAGTEAFF. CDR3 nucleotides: TGTGCCAGCAGTGGGACTGGAGCGGGCACTGAAGCTTTCTTT.

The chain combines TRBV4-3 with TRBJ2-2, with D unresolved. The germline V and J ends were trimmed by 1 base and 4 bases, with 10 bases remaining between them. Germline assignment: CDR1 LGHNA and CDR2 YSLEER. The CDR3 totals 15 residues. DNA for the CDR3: TGCGCCAGCAGCCAAGTCGTCCGTAGCACCGGGGAGCTGTTTTTT. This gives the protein CASSQVVRSTGELFF.

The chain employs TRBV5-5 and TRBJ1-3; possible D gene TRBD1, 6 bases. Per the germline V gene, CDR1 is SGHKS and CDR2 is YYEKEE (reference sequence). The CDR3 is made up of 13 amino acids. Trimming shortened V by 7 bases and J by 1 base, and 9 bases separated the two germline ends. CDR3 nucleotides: TGTGCCAGCGTAGGGGGTTCTGGAAACACCATATATTTT. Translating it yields CASVGGSGNTIYF.

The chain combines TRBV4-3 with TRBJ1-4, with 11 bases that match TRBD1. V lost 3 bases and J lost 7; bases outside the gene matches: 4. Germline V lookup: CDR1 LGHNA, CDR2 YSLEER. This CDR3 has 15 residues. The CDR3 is CASSHGQGASEKLFF. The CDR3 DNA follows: TGCGCCAGCAGCCATGGACAGGGGGCTAGTGAAAAACTGTTTTTT.

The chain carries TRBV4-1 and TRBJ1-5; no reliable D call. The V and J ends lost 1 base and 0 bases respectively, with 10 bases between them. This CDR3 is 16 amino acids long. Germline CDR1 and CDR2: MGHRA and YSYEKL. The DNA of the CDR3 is TGCGCCAGCAGCCAAGGGTCGGGATTTAGCAATCAGCCCCAGCATTTT. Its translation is CASSQGSGFSNQPQHF.

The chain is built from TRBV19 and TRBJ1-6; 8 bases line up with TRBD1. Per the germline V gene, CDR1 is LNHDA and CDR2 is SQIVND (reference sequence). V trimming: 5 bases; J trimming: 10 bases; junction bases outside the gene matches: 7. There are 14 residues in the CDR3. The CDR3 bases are TGTGCCAGTAGTCTCCGGGACAGGCCCTCACCCCTCCACTTT. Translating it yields CASSLRDRPSPLHF. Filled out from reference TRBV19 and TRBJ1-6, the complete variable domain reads DGGITQSPKYLFRKEGQNVTLSCEQNLNHDAMYWYRQDPGQGLRLIYYSQIVNDFQKGDIAEGYSVSREKKESFPLTVTSAQKNPTAFYLCASSLRDRPSPLHFGNGTRLTVT.

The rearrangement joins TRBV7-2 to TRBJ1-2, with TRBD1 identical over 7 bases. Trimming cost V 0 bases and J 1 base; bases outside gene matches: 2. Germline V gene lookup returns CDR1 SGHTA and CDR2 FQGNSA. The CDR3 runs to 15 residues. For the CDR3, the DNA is TGTGCCAGCAGCTTAGCAGGGGGCCTTAACTATGGCTACACCTTC. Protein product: CASSLAGGLNYGYTF.

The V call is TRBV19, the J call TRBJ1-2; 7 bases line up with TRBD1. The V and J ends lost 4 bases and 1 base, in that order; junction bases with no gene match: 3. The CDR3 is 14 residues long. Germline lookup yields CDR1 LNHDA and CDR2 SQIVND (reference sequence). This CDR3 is CASSTRQGNYGYTF. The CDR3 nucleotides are TGTGCCAGTAGTACGCGACAGGGTAACTATGGCTACACCTTC.

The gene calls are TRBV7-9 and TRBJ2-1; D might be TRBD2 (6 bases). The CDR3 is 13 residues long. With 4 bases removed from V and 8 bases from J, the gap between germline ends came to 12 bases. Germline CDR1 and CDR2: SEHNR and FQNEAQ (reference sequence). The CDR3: CASSSSQRDEQFF. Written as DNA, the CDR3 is TGTGCCAGCAGCTCATCACAGCGGGATGAGCAGTTCTTC.

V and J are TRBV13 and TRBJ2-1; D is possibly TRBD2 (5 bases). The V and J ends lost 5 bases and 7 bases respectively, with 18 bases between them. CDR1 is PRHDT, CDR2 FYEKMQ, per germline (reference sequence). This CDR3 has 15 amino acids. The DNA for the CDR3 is TGTGCCAGCAGCCCCCCCAGCGAGGGAAGGAATGAGCAGTTCTTC. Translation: CASSPPSEGRNEQFF.

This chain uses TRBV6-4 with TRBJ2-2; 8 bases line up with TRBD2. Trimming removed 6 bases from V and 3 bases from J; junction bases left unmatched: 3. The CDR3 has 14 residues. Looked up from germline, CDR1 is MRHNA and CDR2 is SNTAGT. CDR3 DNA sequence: TGTGCCAGCAGACTAGCGGATTACACCGGGGAGCTGTTTTTT. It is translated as CASRLADYTGELFF.

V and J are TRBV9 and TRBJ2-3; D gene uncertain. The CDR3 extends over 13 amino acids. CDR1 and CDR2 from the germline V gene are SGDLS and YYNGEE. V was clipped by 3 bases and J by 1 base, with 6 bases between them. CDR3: CASSARGTDTQYF. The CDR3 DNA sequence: TGTGCCAGCAGCGCCCGGGGCACAGATACGCAGTATTTT.

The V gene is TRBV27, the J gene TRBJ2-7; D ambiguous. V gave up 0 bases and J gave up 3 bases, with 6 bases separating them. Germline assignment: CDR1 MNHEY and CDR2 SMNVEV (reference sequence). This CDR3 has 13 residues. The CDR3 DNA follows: TGTGCCAGCAGTTTATCATCTTACTACGAGCAGTACTTC. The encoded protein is CASSLSSYYEQYF.

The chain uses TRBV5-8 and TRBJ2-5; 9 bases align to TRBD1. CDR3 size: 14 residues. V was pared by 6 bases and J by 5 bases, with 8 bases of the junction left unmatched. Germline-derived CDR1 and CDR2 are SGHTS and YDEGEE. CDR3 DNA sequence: TGTGCCAGCACCCCACAGGGGGCCAGGGAGACCCAGTACTTC. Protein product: CASTPQGARETQYF.

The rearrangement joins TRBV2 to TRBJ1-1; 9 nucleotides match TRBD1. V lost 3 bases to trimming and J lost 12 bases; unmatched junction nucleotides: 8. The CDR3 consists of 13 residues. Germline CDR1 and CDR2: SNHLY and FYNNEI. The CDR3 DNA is TGTGCCAGCAGTGATATGTCGGGACAGGGAACTTTCTTT. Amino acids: CASSDMSGQGTFF.